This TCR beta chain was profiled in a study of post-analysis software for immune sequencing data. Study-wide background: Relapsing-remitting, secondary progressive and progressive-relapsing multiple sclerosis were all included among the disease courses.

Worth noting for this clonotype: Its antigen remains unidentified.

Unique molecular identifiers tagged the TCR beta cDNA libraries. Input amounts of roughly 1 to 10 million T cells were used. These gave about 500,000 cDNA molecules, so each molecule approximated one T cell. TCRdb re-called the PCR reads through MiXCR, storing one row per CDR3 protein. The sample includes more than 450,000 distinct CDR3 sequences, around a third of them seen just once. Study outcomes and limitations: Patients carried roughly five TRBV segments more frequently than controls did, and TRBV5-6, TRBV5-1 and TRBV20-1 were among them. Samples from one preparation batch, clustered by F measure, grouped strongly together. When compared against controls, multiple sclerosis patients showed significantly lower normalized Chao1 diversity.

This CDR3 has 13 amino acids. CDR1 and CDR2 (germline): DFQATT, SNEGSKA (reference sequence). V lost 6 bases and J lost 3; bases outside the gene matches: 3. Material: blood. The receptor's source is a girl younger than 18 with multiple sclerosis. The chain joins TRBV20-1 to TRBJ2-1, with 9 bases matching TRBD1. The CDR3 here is CSASTGGYNEQFF. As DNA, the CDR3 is TGCAGTGCCTCGACAGGGGGCTACAATGAGCAGTTCTTC.